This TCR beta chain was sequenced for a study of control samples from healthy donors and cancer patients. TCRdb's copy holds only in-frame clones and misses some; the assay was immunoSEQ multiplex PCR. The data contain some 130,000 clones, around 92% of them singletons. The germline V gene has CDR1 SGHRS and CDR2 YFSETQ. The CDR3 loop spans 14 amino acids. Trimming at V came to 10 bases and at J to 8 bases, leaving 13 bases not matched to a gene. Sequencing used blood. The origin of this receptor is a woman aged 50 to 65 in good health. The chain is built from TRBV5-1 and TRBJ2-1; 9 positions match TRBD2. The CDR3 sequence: CARGGGGSFDEQFF. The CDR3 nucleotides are TGCGCCCGCGGGGGGGGCGGGAGCTTTGATGAGCAGTTCTTC.